A selection of T cell receptor beta chains follows, all from one sample in a study of cytomegalovirus exposure and HLA in healthy donors. Assay used: immunoSEQ multiplex PCR; TCRdb lists only in-frame clones, some missing. The sample has 150,000 to 200,000 clones; almost 80% are singletons. Sequencing was performed on PBMCs. These receptors were obtained from a man aged 50 to 60 in good health and CMV-seropositive. Both conserved end residues are part of each CDR3. The D gene is left open where the match is weak. Some rows have no size entry. The others give once, few or many, or a class for an expanded clone.

d_gene	v_gene	abundance	j_gene	CDR3aa	CDR3nt
TRBD1	TRBV11-1	few	TRBJ1-1	CASETGYSTEAFF	TGTGCCAGCGAGACAGGGTACAGCACTGAAGCTTTCTTT
TRBD1	TRBV7-2	once	TRBJ2-3	CASSKDRGPRRTDTQYF	TGTGCCAGCAGCAAGGACAGGGGGCCGCGTAGAACAGATACGCAGTATTTT
TRBD1	TRBV6-4	few	TRBJ1-2	CASRTGGGSYTF	TGTGCCAGCAGGACAGGGGGTGGAAGCTACACCTTC
-	TRBV2	-	TRBJ1-1	CASRERVLSTEAFF	TGTGCCAGCCGGGAGCGGGTTTTAAGCACTGAAGCTTTCTTT
TRBD2	TRBV4-2	few	TRBJ2-5	CASSQEGGETQYF	TGTGCCAGCAGCCAAGAGGGAGGGGAGACCCAGTACTTC
TRBD1	TRBV9	-	TRBJ2-3	CASSNDRGRPTDTQYF	TGTGCCAGCAGCAACGACAGGGGGCGGCCCACAGATACGCAGTATTTT
TRBD1	TRBV2	-	TRBJ1-1	CASIRTIQGDTEAFF	TGTGCCAGCATCAGGACAATCCAGGGGGACACTGAAGCTTTCTTT
-	TRBV30	few	TRBJ1-4	CAWTYQNSAGGGKLFF	TGTGCCTGGACCTATCAAAACTCGGCTGGAGGAGGGAAACTGTTTTTT
TRBD1	TRBV18	once	TRBJ2-7	CASSTDRGAYEQYF	TGTGCCAGCTCTACCGACAGGGGGGCCTACGAGCAGTACTTC
TRBD1	TRBV2	-	TRBJ1-2	CASKRGQEANYGYTF	TGTGCCAGCAAGAGGGGACAGGAGGCTAACTATGGCTACACCTTC
-	TRBV13	-	TRBJ1-4	CASSLGPVNEKLFF	TGTGCCAGCAGCTTAGGACCGGTTAATGAAAAACTGTTTTTT
TRBD2	TRBV4-3	-	TRBJ2-2	CASSQDIAGGPTGELFF	TGCGCCAGCAGCCAAGATATAGCGGGGGGGCCCACCGGGGAGCTGTTTTTT
TRBD1	TRBV13	-	TRBJ2-1	CASSNRDRNNEQFF	TGTGCCAGCAGCAACCGGGACAGGAACAATGAGCAGTTCTTC
-	TRBV5-4	-	TRBJ2-4	CASSPVGGGAKNIQYF	TGTGCCAGCAGCCCCGTTGGGGGAGGTGCCAAAAACATTCAGTACTTC
-	TRBV5-1	-	TRBJ2-1	CASSPDRSSYNEQFF	TGCGCCAGCAGCCCAGACAGAAGCTCCTACAATGAGCAGTTCTTC
TRBD1	TRBV7-6	-	TRBJ2-2	CASSLTGVFANTGELFF	TGTGCCAGCAGCTTGACAGGGGTCTTCGCGAACACCGGGGAGCTGTTTTTT
-	TRBV4-3	-	TRBJ2-7	CASSQALDGDYEQYF	TGCGCCAGCAGCCAAGCCCTGGACGGCGACTACGAGCAGTACTTC
-	TRBV15	-	TRBJ2-1	CATSLEGGAREQFF	TGTGCCACCAGCCTGGAGGGGGGGGCCCGTGAGCAGTTCTTC
TRBD1	TRBV7-2	-	TRBJ2-1	CASSQPGTGHDEQFF	TGTGCCAGCAGCCAGCCGGGGACAGGGCACGATGAGCAGTTCTTC
-	TRBV7-9	few	TRBJ1-4	CASEARSEKLFF	TGTGCCAGCGAGGCGAGGAGTGAAAAACTGTTTTTT
TRBD1	TRBV28	few	TRBJ1-2	CASSPTWTGVYGYTF	TGTGCCAGCAGCCCGACCTGGACAGGGGTCTATGGCTACACCTTC
TRBD1	TRBV28	once	TRBJ1-1	CASSIGQGKNYEAFF	TGTGCCAGCAGCATTGGACAGGGGAAAAATTATGAAGCTTTCTTT
-	TRBV7-2	-	TRBJ1-1	CASSLAYTEAFF	TGTGCCAGCAGCTTAGCCTACACTGAAGCTTTCTTT
-	TRBV27	-	TRBJ2-1	CASSPLPPGSGEQFF	TGTGCCAGCAGTCCTCTACCGCCCGGGTCTGGGGAGCAGTTCTTC
-	TRBV25-1	-	TRBJ2-7	CASSESYGTYEQYF	TGTGCCAGCAGTGAGTCGTACGGGACCTACGAGCAGTACTTC
-	TRBV29-1	-	TRBJ2-1	CSVGHGGEYNEQFF	TGCAGCGTTGGGCACGGAGGAGAATACAATGAGCAGTTCTTC
-	TRBV9	-	TRBJ2-7	CASSVDSFMSYEQYF	TGTGCCAGCAGCGTCGACTCTTTTATGTCCTACGAGCAGTACTTC
-	TRBV13	-	TRBJ2-7	CASSQDDSTYEQYF	TGTGCCAGCAGCCAAGACGACAGTACCTACGAGCAGTACTTC
TRBD1	TRBV13	-	TRBJ1-2	CASSLGPGQGDGYTF	TGTGCCAGCAGCCTGGGCCCGGGACAGGGTGATGGCTACACCTTC
TRBD2	TRBV4-1	-	TRBJ2-3	CASSQGAGLSTDTQYF	TGCGCCAGCAGCCAAGGAGCGGGACTTAGCACAGATACGCAGTATTTT
-	TRBV10-2	-	TRBJ2-5	CASSEEGGARETQYF	TGCGCCAGCAGTGAGGAAGGGGGGGCTAGGGAGACCCAGTACTTC
-	TRBV27	-	TRBJ1-1	CASSLLGEENTEAFF	TGTGCCAGCAGTTTATTGGGGGAGGAGAACACTGAAGCTTTCTTT
-	TRBV28	-	TRBJ2-4	CASSFHGGQNIQYF	TGTGCCAGCAGTTTTCATGGGGGCCAAAACATTCAGTACTTC
TRBD2	TRBV7-9	-	TRBJ2-1	CSSSLFPTSGGGDEQFF	TGTTCCAGCAGCCTTTTCCCGACTAGCGGGGGAGGGGATGAGCAGTTCTTC
-	TRBV5-1	-	TRBJ1-2	CASSLDRDYGYTF	TGCGCCAGCAGCTTAGACAGAGACTATGGCTACACCTTC
TRBD2	TRBV18	-	TRBJ2-3	CASSRTSGGPSTDTQYF	TGTGCCAGCTCCAGGACTAGCGGGGGACCTTCCACAGATACGCAGTATTTT
TRBD1	TRBV2	-	TRBJ2-3	CASSVGPGTGGRDTQYF	TGTGCCAGCAGTGTAGGTCCGGGGACAGGGGGGAGAGATACGCAGTATTTT
TRBD1	TRBV2	-	TRBJ2-5	CAGTGAKETQYF	TGTGCCGGTACAGGGGCAAAAGAGACCCAGTACTTC